The entry that follows covers one T cell receptor beta chain sequence. This specimen comes from a study of cytomegalovirus exposure and HLA in healthy donors. The CDR3 contains 14 residues. In the PCR, 60 Vbeta and 13 Jbeta primers were used. Assay used: immunoSEQ multiplex PCR; TCRdb lists only in-frame clones, some missing. The sample lists hundreds of thousands of clones, about 85% occurring once. The sample comprised PBMCs. This TCR came from a girl aged 2-15 years in good health and CMV-seronegative. The rearrangement uses TRBV12-2 and TRBJ2-7; TRBD2, the table's D call, lacks a check against the DNA. TRBV12-2 is assigned pseudogene status. The DNA of the CDR3 is TGTGCAAGTCGCTTGGACGGGACTAGCCACGAGCAGTACTTC. Protein: CASRLDGTSHEQYF.